This TCR beta chain was observed in a study of cytotoxic CD8 clonotypes in ibrutinib-treated CLL. As for the study in general: Responses: roughly 25 partial, 2 complete; after median roughly 68 months, roughly 14 stayed remitted, about twelve progressed. Regarding the study as a whole: Clonality increased with ibrutinib response but returned toward baseline at progression. Samples from sustained-remission and progressing patients were taken at different times.

Notes on this clone: As yet, its antigen is unknown.

Sequenced by immunoSEQ multiplex PCR; TCRdb stores in-frame clones only, minus some. The sample has roughly 250,000 clones, 70% seen once; the top ten hold roughly 15%. The sequence was collected from a human donor with chronic lymphocytic leukemia. The sample here was PBMCs, taken after 24 months of ibrutinib treatment.

This chain's CDR3 is CASSFFPGTLRAAQYF. The CDR3 DNA sequence: TGTGCCAGCAGCTTCTTTCCGGGGACCCTAAGGGCCGCCCAGTACTTC. The V and J genes are TRBV7-9 and TRBJ2-5; D is perhaps TRBD1 or TRBD2 (5 bases each). CDR1 and CDR2 (germline): SEHNR, FQNEAQ (reference sequence). V lost 3 bases and J lost 9, with 23 bases in between. This CDR3 has 16 amino acids.